Following are 32 T cell receptor beta chains from one sample sequenced in a study of T-cell reconstitution after alpha-beta-depleted transplantation in children. Unique molecular identifiers were incorporated during preparation of the TCRbeta library. A single record per CDR3 protein comes from TCRdb applying MiXCR to the PCR reads. The sample records just under 550,000 distinct CDR3 sequences, about 16% being singletons. The sample was PBMCs from the stem cell graft donor, taken from the stem cell graft. The receptors shown here come from a human donor who donated a stem cell graft to a child with acute lymphoblastic leukemia.

Only a few counts were recorded for this clonotype. The chain joins TRBV25-1 to TRBJ1-5; D not resolved. Germline CDR1 reads MGHDK; CDR2 reads SYGVNS. V lost 7 bases and J 0 bases, leaving 10 bases between the germline ends. The CDR3 totals 14 residues. CDR3 loop: CASTQALSNQPQHF. In nucleotides, the CDR3 is TGTGCCAGCACCCAGGCTCTTAGCAATCAGCCCCAGCATTTT.

This clonotype occurred a few times. For the CDR3, the DNA is TGCAGCGTTGAACGTCCCGACAGGGGGCCGAGCTATGGCTACACCTTC. Translating it yields CSVERPDRGPSYGYTF. V and J are TRBV29-1 and TRBJ1-2; 10 positions match TRBD1. The germline gives CDR1 SQVTM, CDR2 ANQGSEA. This CDR3 comprises 16 residues. V dropped 2 bases and J dropped 4; count of bases not matched to a gene: 10.

This sequence joins TRBV27 and TRBJ1-2; a weak D match, TRBD1 (6 bases). Germline lookup yields CDR1 MNHEY and CDR2 SMNVEV (reference sequence). Between the trimmed V and J ends, which lost 6 bases and 6 bases, there was a span of 14 bases. The CDR3 covers 13 residues. DNA for the CDR3: TGTGCCAGCAGCCAAGACAGGCGGAATGGCTACACCTTC. Amino acids: CASSQDRRNGYTF.

The CDR3 DNA is TGCGCCAGCAGCTCCTCCGACAAGCGAGACTTCTTC. This gives the protein CASSSSDKRDFF. This chain links TRBV5-1 with TRBJ2-1; D call uncertain. The CDR3 runs 12 residues. Germline V gives CDR1 SGHRS, CDR2 YFSETQ. V lost 3 bases and J 16 bases, leaving 17 bases between the germline ends.

The J gene is TRBJ1-2, the V gene TRBV29-1; D gene uncertain. The germline CDR1 and CDR2 sequences are SQVTM and ANQGSEA. Trimming shortened V by 1 base and J by 6 bases, and 12 bases separated the two germline ends. This CDR3 region has 13 residues. The CDR3 region is CSVEALSGNGYTF. The CDR3 DNA sequence: TGCAGCGTTGAAGCCTTATCGGGGAATGGCTACACCTTC.

The chain recombines TRBV5-1 with TRBJ2-5; 8 nucleotides align to TRBD2. With 2 bases clipped from V and 2 bases from J, the junction kept 8 bases outside the gene matches. From germline, CDR1 is SGHRS and CDR2 YFSETQ. CDR3 length: 16 amino acids. The CDR3: CASSLVAGILQETQYF. CDR3 nucleotide sequence: TGCGCCAGCAGCTTAGTAGCGGGGATCTTACAAGAGACCCAGTACTTC.

This CDR3 reads CSATSTGQGVYNEQFF. CDR3 DNA: TGCAGTGCTACAAGTACGGGACAGGGGGTTTACAATGAGCAGTTCTTC. The rearrangement joins TRBV20-1 to TRBJ2-1; 11 bases fit TRBD1. Germline V gene lookup returns CDR1 DFQATT and CDR2 SNEGSKA (reference sequence). Trimming cost V 4 bases and J 4 bases; bases outside gene matches: 9. The CDR3 spans 16 residues.

J is TRBJ2-1 and V is TRBV7-2, with a weak D call TRBD2 (5 bases). With 0 bases removed from V and 8 bases from J, the gap between germline ends came to 14 bases. Germline V gene lookup returns CDR1 SGHTA and CDR2 FQGNSA. The CDR3 is made up of 15 amino acids. The CDR3 loop is CASSLAYGVRDEQFF. CDR3 in DNA: TGTGCCAGCAGCTTAGCGTACGGGGTTCGAGATGAGCAGTTCTTC.

The table lists this clonotype with a few counts. V and J are TRBV5-1 and TRBJ2-7; 8 nucleotides agree with TRBD1. Germline-derived CDR1 and CDR2 are SGHRS and YFSETQ. The J segment lost 6 bases and the V segment lost 3 bases, leaving 8 bases of the junction unmatched. The CDR3 spans 14 residues. CDR3 sequence: CASSSGTGSGEQYF. CDR3 nucleotides: TGCGCCAGCAGCTCCGGGACAGGATCGGGCGAGCAGTACTTC.

This chain connects TRBV27 to TRBJ2-7; 9 nucleotides align to TRBD1. The CDR3 is 15 residues long. Germline-derived CDR1 and CDR2 are MNHEY and SMNVEV (reference sequence). V lost 5 bases to trimming and J lost 5 bases; unmatched junction nucleotides: 10. The CDR3 protein is CASSPVGTGFHEQYF. The CDR3 bases are TGTGCCAGCAGTCCAGTCGGGACAGGGTTCCACGAGCAGTACTTC.

This clonotype was recorded a few times. The chain joins TRBV20-1 to TRBJ2-1; possibly TRBD1 for D (6 bases). Germline lookup yields CDR1 DFQATT and CDR2 SNEGSKA (reference sequence). This CDR3 region has 11 residues. The germline V and J ends were trimmed by 5 bases and 8 bases, with 10 bases remaining between them. The CDR3 DNA is TGCAGTGCTCAGGGACACGATGAGCAGTTCTTC. This gives the protein CSAQGHDEQFF.

This clonotype was counted between two and nine times. The chain carries TRBV5-1 and TRBJ1-2; TRBD1 is a possible D gene (5 bases). Germline CDR1 reads SGHRS; CDR2 reads YFSETQ. There are 15 residues in the CDR3. V lost 1 base and J 4 bases, leaving 14 bases between the germline ends. Here the CDR3 DNA reads TGCGCCAGCAGCTTGTCCCTAGACAGCTTCTATGGCTACACCTTC. Protein: CASSLSLDSFYGYTF.

The chain links TRBV5-1 to TRBJ2-7, with 7 bases fitting TRBD1. CDR1 SGHRS and CDR2 YFSETQ come from the germline V gene. The CDR3 contains 17 residues. With 0 bases clipped from V and 1 base from J, the junction kept 10 bases outside the gene matches. CDR3 in amino acids: CASSLAGRGSSSYEQYF. The DNA of the CDR3 is TGCGCCAGCAGCTTGGCCGGCAGGGGGTCTTCTTCCTACGAGCAGTACTTC.

This clonotype occurred a few times. The chain links TRBV12-3 or TRBV12-4 to TRBJ2-7, with D possibly called TRBD1 or TRBD2 (5 bases each). The ends were cut back, 6 bases at V and 3 bases at J, with 15 bases in the middle. This CDR3 spans 14 amino acids. The CDR3 DNA follows: TGTGCCAGCAGCACCGGGGCAGAGGTCTACGAGCAGTACTTC. Translation gives CASSTGAEVYEQYF.

This clonotype appeared a few times. The chain employs TRBV28 and TRBJ2-2; D is uncertain. This CDR3 has 15 amino acids. V lost 1 base and J lost 5, with 11 bases in between. Germline CDR1 MDHEN, CDR2 SYDVKM. The CDR3 reads CASSLFLPPTGELFF. Here the CDR3 DNA reads TGTGCCAGCAGTTTATTTTTACCCCCGACCGGGGAGCTGTTTTTT.

The J gene is TRBJ2-5, the V gene TRBV25-1, with D tentatively TRBD1 or TRBD2 (5 bases each). The V gene's germline CDR1 is MGHDK and CDR2 SYGVNS. The CDR3 extends over 12 amino acids. V lost 7 bases, J lost 7 bases, and 13 bases lay in between. CDR3 DNA: TGTGCCAGCAAAGGATGGGACGGGACCCAGTACTTC. Its translation: CASKGWDGTQYF. Drawing the rest from reference TRBV25-1 and TRBJ2-5, the complete variable domain is EADIYQTPRYLVIGTGKKITLECSQTMGHDKMYWYQQDPGMELHLIHYSYGVNSTEKGDLSSESTVSRIRTEHFPLTLESARPSHTSQYLCASKGWDGTQYFGPGTRLLVL.

This clonotype was counted only a few times. The rearrangement uses TRBV7-3 and TRBJ2-2; 7 bases agree with TRBD1. CDR3 length: 14 amino acids. Germline lookup yields CDR1 SGHTA and CDR2 FQGTGA. The V segment lost 3 bases and the J segment 3 bases; nucleotides outside the gene matches: 1. The CDR3 DNA reads as TGTGCCAGCAGCTTCGGACAGGACACCGGGGAGCTGTTTTTT. Translated, it gives CASSFGQDTGELFF.

The table lists this clonotype with a few counts. The rearrangement joins TRBV2 to TRBJ1-1; TRBD1 aligns across 7 bases. The V segment lost 4 bases and the J segment 7 bases; nucleotides outside the gene matches: 6. The CDR3 runs 13 residues. Germline CDR1 SNHLY, CDR2 FYNNEI. The CDR3 spells CASSGDSVFEAFF. CDR3 in DNA: TGTGCCAGCAGTGGGGACAGTGTTTTTGAAGCTTTCTTT.

In its sample, this clonotype was seen once. This chain connects TRBV7-6 to TRBJ2-3; no reliable D call. CDR3 size: 15 residues. Germline lookup yields CDR1 SGHVS and CDR2 FNYEAQ. Trimming took off 5 bases at V and 0 bases at J, with 12 bases between the two ends. CDR3 sequence reads: CASSPAQYSTDTQYF. The CDR3 region has the DNA TGTGCCAGCAGCCCAGCGCAGTATAGCACAGATACGCAGTATTTT.

This clonotype was observed a handful of times. The chain has TRBV9 and TRBJ2-1, with 15 bases lining up with TRBD2. V lost 4 bases, J lost 2 bases, and 4 bases stayed unmatched. This CDR3 has 17 amino acids. Germline loops: CDR1 SGDLS, CDR2 YYNGEE. The chain's CDR3 is CASSPGLAGGAYNEQFF. CDR3 DNA sequence: TGTGCCAGCAGCCCCGGACTAGCGGGAGGGGCCTACAATGAGCAGTTCTTC.

This clonotype was seen only a few times. V gene TRBV7-8 combines with J gene TRBJ2-5; D might be TRBD2 (6 bases). In germline, CDR1 is SGHVS, CDR2 FQNEAQ. V was pared by 1 base and J by 3 bases, with 12 bases between. CDR3 size: 15 residues. The CDR3 DNA reads TGTGCCAGCAGCTTAGTGTGGGACTGGGAAGAGACCCAGTACTTC. This sequence encodes CASSLVWDWEETQYF.

The table lists this clonotype with a few counts. The chain recombines TRBV7-3 with TRBJ2-7, with TRBD2 as a possible D gene (5 bases). This CDR3 spans 14 amino acids. V lost 2 bases to trimming and J lost 6 bases, with 14 bases between them. Germline-derived CDR1 and CDR2 are SGHTA and FQGTGA. The CDR3 nucleotides are TGTGCCAGCAGCTTACCTCTTCCGGGGTGCGAGCAGTACTTC. Protein sequence: CASSLPLPGCEQYF.

The chain is built from TRBV20-1 and TRBJ2-7, with 9 positions matching TRBD2. The CDR3 is 15 residues long. V lost 0 bases and J lost 5; bases outside the gene matches: 8. The germline V gene encodes CDR1 DFQATT and CDR2 SNEGSKA (reference sequence). The CDR3: CSARDQPSGNHEQYF. The CDR3 DNA reads TGCAGTGCTAGAGATCAGCCTAGCGGGAACCACGAGCAGTACTTC.

The chain combines TRBV12-3 or TRBV12-4 with TRBJ2-3, with 11 positions matching TRBD2. V gave up 7 bases and J gave up 0 bases; unmatched junction bases: 3. The CDR3 spans 15 residues. The CDR3 bases are TGTGCCAGCACTCCTAGCGGGAGGAGCACAGATACGCAGTATTTT. Its translation is CASTPSGRSTDTQYF.

This clonotype occurred a few times. DNA of the CDR3: TGCGCCAGCAGCTTGGGAGGGTCCATGGAGACCCAGTACTTC. Translated: CASSLGGSMETQYF. The chain recombines TRBV5-1 with TRBJ2-5; D might be TRBD2 (5 bases). The CDR3 consists of 14 residues. Germline loops: CDR1 SGHRS, CDR2 YFSETQ. Deletions cut 0 bases from V and 5 bases from J, with 11 bases between.

The J gene is TRBJ1-4, the V gene TRBV27; a weak D match, TRBD1 (5 bases). Germline CDR1 MNHEY, CDR2 SMNVEV (reference sequence). V was shortened by 6 bases and J by 5 bases, with 16 bases between the two germline ends. The length of the CDR3 is 15 residues. CDR3 in DNA: TGTGCCAGCAGAGCCCCGGGACTTCAAAATGAAAAACTGTTTTTT. Translating gives CASRAPGLQNEKLFF. The full variable domain, completed using reference TRBV27 and TRBJ1-4, is EAQVTQNPRYLITVTGKKLTVTCSQNMNHEYMSWYRQDPGLGLRQIYYSMNVEVTDKGDVPEGYKVSRKEKRNFPLILESPSPNQTSLYFCASRAPGLQNEKLFFGSGTQLSVL.

The chain links TRBV12-3 or TRBV12-4 to TRBJ2-2; TRBD1 or TRBD2 may be the D gene (5 bases each). This CDR3 has 14 amino acids. Trimming took 10 bases from V and 5 from J, leaving 17 bases between them. CDR3 protein: CATTTGDRTGELFF. The CDR3 DNA reads as TGTGCCACCACTACCGGGGACCGGACCGGGGAGCTGTTTTTT.

This clonotype was seen at least ten times. The genes are TRBV9 and TRBJ2-5; 7 nucleotides line up with TRBD1. CDR1 SGDLS and CDR2 YYNGEE come from the germline V gene. V shed 3 bases and J 1 base; nucleotides not matched to a gene: 3. The CDR3 is 14 residues long. In DNA, the CDR3 is TGTGCCAGCAGCGAGGGGACAGTCCAAGAGACCCAGTACTTC. Its translation: CASSEGTVQETQYF.

This clonotype was counted between two and nine times. The CDR3 nucleotides read TGTGCCAGCAGCTTAGGAACCGTCACAGATACGCAGTATTTT. Amino acid sequence: CASSLGTVTDTQYF. This chain links TRBV7-9 with TRBJ2-3; no definite D call. This CDR3 region has 14 residues. V was clipped by 1 base and J by 2 bases, with 7 bases between them. Germline V gene lookup returns CDR1 SEHNR and CDR2 FQNEAQ (reference sequence).

This clonotype appeared many times. The chain joins TRBV5-1 to TRBJ2-7, with 10 bases that match TRBD2. The CDR3 is made up of 18 amino acids. The germline V gene has CDR1 SGHRS and CDR2 YFSETQ. V was pared by 0 bases and J by 4 bases, with 13 bases of the junction left unmatched. CDR3 nucleotide sequence: TGCGCCAGCAGCTTGGAGTCGTATCCTAGCGGGAGCATATACGAGCAGTACTTC. This encodes CASSLESYPSGSIYEQYF.

The gene calls are TRBV7-9 and TRBJ1-2; maybe TRBD1 (5 bases). The CDR3 loop spans 13 amino acids. Germline V gene sequence: CDR1 SEHNR, CDR2 FQNEAQ (reference sequence). V lost 5 bases and J 2 bases, leaving 9 bases between the germline ends. As DNA, the CDR3 is TGTGCCAGCAGCCCACAGGACAACTATGGCTACACCTTC. Encoded protein: CASSPQDNYGYTF.

This clonotype was detected many times. The J gene is TRBJ1-2, the V gene TRBV5-5; possibly TRBD1 for D (5 bases). This CDR3 is built from 17 residues. Germline CDR1 is SGHKS and CDR2 is YYEKEE (reference sequence). V shed 0 bases and J shed 1 base, with 16 bases lying between them. CDR3: CASSLVSGGGFNYGYTF. The CDR3 DNA reads as TGTGCCAGCAGCTTGGTGTCTGGCGGGGGATTTAACTATGGCTACACCTTC.